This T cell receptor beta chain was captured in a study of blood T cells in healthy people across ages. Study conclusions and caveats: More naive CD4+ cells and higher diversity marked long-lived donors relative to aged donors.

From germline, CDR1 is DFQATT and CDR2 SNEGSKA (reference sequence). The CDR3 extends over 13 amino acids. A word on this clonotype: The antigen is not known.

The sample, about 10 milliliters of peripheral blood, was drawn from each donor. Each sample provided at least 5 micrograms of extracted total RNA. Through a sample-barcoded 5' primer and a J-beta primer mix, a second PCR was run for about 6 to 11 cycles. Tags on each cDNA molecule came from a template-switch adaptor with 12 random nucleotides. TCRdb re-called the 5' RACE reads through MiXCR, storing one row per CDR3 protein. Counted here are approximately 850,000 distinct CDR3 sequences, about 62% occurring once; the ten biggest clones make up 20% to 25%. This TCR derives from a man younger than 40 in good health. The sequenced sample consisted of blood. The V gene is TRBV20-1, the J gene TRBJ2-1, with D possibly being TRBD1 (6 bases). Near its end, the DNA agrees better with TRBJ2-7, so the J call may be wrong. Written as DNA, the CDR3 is TGCAGTGCTGGACAGAGCTCCTACAATGAGCAGTACTTC. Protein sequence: CSAGQSSYNEQYF.